What follows describes a single T cell receptor beta chain. Its antigen is not yet known. No base quality information exists; no much larger clone differs at one position. For the CD8 naive samples, CD45RO-negative cells were positively selected for CCR7, yielding a CD45RA+CCR7+ population from which TemRA cells were excluded. Healthy HIV-negative adults with no recently reported acute infections or vaccinations were included as donors. Every donor was a Caucasian adult living in Nashville, Tennessee, USA. After blood collection by leukapheresis, PBMCs were isolated using Ficoll-Histopaque density gradient centrifugation and then cryopreserved in the vapor phase of liquid nitrogen. Purity and quantity of every magnetically sorted T cell population were checked by analytical flow cytometry. From each sorted fraction, genomic DNA was isolated and quantified by UV absorbance on a Nanodrop 2000c. The sample belongs to a study of shared clonotypes between healthy human individuals (dated by TCRdb to between 2020 and 2021). Looking at the study overall: Three men and a couple of women, aged 18 to 49 years, made up the cohort. For each donor, CD4 naive and CD4 memory were each given three plates, CD8 naive was given two plates, and CD8 memory was given one plate. Blood TCR repertoires of five healthy adults were deeply sequenced to estimate repertoire size and the extent of clonotype sharing between individuals. Different laboratories and diverse techniques were used to prepare libraries and sequence TCR repertoires, to increase sequencing depth and limit assay-specific biases. Leukapheresis yielded between about 0.94 and 9 billion PBMCs per donor. On the study overall, not on this receptor specifically: Naive subsets generally had larger estimated clonotype richness than memory subsets. Because the study included a small number of donors, the genetic and exposure-history diversity represented was limited. Clonotypes shared by all four sorted-subset donors showed higher generation probabilities than non-shared clonotypes. Even with the large sequencing depth, rarefaction of the sorted-subset datasets indicated that sequencing was incomplete. Pairwise subsampling led to the expectation that sequencing depth would affect the degree of clonotype sharing among donors. Across a few donors, about 5.2% of naive CD4, more than 3% of naive CD8, 2% to 2.5% of memory CD4, and over 0.35% of memory CD8 clonotypes were shared. Sampling was limited to blood, and TCR repertoires in tissue likely differ from TCR repertoires in blood.

Using the deep immunoSEQ assay, TCR CDR3 regions were amplified from genomic DNA by multiplex PCR. Extracted genomic DNA from each cell subset was spread evenly across all wells of several immunoSEQ 96-well plates, with each plate serving as a replicate. For sorted subsets, approximately 210 ng of genomic DNA, equivalent to roughly 33,000 T cell genomes, went into each replicate PCR. Purified libraries were measured with a Qubit 3.0 fluorometer, size-checked on a Bioanalyzer 2100, and measured again with the KAPA Library Quantification kit. A separate single-read 150-cycle Illumina NextSeq 550 flow cell was used to sequence each immunoSEQ 96-well plate. Processing in the source paper ran as follows. The immunoSEQ output contained only junctional sequences without quality scores, so filtering could not match that applied to full-length reads. To assign V/J genes and CDR3, sequences were annotated against IMGT germline references using PyIR, a Python wrapper for IgBLAST v1.9. Reads were removed for weak V/J assignments (E-value above 1e-6), missing CDR3, stop codons, out-of-frame junctions, or ambiguous translated residues. A V3J clonotype was defined by an identical inferred V gene, J gene, and CDR3 amino acid sequence. The percentage overlap between two repertoires was calculated by dividing the number of shared unique clonotypes by the size of the smaller repertoire. Three approaches were used to assess repertoire richness: RTK rarefaction, the Chao1 estimator, and Recon v2.1 estimates of unobserved clonotypes. Generation probabilities were computed with OLGA for all TCRbeta clonotypes obtained by the gDNA method from several donors. As stored in TCRdb, this immuneACCESS dataset retains in-frame rearrangements with V and J assigned. A fraction of the clones does not appear; measured against another copy, unresolved V genes explain less than half of the discrepancy, and the remainder lacks a known reason. The V and J calls and clone size are taken from that table; D and trimming were inferred from the DNA. For this sample there are about 2.1 million clones; 85% to 95% appear just once. Roughly 1.7% of the sample rests with the top ten.

The CDR3, cysteine through phenylalanine, is 13 amino acids long. The entry retains the CDR3 DNA only, 39 bases that are in frame from base 1. CDR1 MDHEN and CDR2 SYDVKM were looked up in the germline V gene. V is cut by 3 bases and J by 3 bases, and the space between the germline ends is 9 bases. This clonotype originated in a man between 18 and 35 years old in good health. Some clones in this sample may be carry-over from other donors' samples. The specimen sequenced was naive CD8+ T cells from PBMCs. The cell subset or site tag for this specimen amounts to: CD45RA+CCR7+. Recombination linked TRBV28 to TRBJ2-7; tentative D gene TRBD2, with 6 bases matching. For the CDR3, the sequence is CASSFPSDYEQYF. DNA sequence: TGTGCCAGCAGTTTTCCTAGCGACTACGAGCAGTACTTC.